The rows below give T cell receptor beta chains drawn from one sample of a study of identical twins. Each CDR3 protein gets one entry after TCRdb re-called the 5' RACE reads with MiXCR. There are roughly 250,000 distinct CDR3 sequences in the sample; approximately 7% occur only once, and roughly 3.4% lies in the top ten. Separately, the same data were catalogued under a study of yellow fever vaccine responses in identical twins.

The sample was memory (CD45RO+) T cells sorted from blood. Every receptor here comes from a woman between 18 and 30 years old in good health. The CDR3 runs from the conserved cysteine through the conserved F or W. Fields, in order: J gene, clone size, D gene, V gene, CDR3 protein, CDR3 DNA. A D gene is named only where the DNA matches it firmly. Size is omitted from some rows. Given values are once, few, many or a class for expanded clones.

>TRBJ2-2|many|.|TRBV6-1
CASGSIRARGPTGELFF
TGTGCCAGCGGCTCCATAAGGGCCCGGGGGCCAACCGGGGAGCTGTTTTTT
>TRBJ1-5|many|TRBD1|TRBV12-3/TRBV12-4
CASSFGQGYQPQHF
TGTGCCAGCAGTTTTGGACAGGGCTACCAGCCCCAGCATTTT
>TRBJ2-7|many|TRBD1|TRBV20-1
CSARQGSYEQYF
TGCAGTGCCCGACAGGGGTCCTACGAGCAGTACTTC
>TRBJ1-6|many|TRBD1|TRBV5-1
CASSLDGQGSPLHF
TGCGCCAGCAGCTTGGATGGACAGGGTTCACCCCTCCACTTT
>TRBJ1-3|few|TRBD1|TRBV2
CASTFRDSSGNTIYF
TGTGCCAGCACCTTTAGGGACAGCTCTGGAAACACCATATATTTT
>TRBJ2-4|many|TRBD1|TRBV10-2
CASSAGQGAPAKNIQYF
TGCGCCAGCAGCGCGGGACAGGGGGCGCCAGCCAAAAACATTCAGTACTTC
>TRBJ2-5|many|TRBD2|TRBV27
CASSLGGSSKTQYF
TGTGCCAGCAGTTTAGGCGGGAGTTCGAAGACCCAGTACTTC
>TRBJ1-1|.|.|TRBV10-2
CASSESTQGREAFF
TGCGCCAGCAGTGAGTCGACGCAGGGGCGAGAAGCTTTCTTT
>TRBJ2-1|few|TRBD1|TRBV28
CASRTTGVGEQFF
TGTGCCAGCAGAACCACAGGGGTTGGTGAGCAGTTCTTC
>TRBJ1-4|few|.|TRBV10-2
CASSESRGGYEKLFF
TGCGCCAGCAGTGAGTCGAGGGGCGGGTATGAAAAACTGTTTTTT
>TRBJ1-6|many|TRBD1|TRBV5-1
CASSLGTGTSNSPLHF
TGCGCCAGCAGCCTCGGGACAGGGACCAGTAATTCACCCCTCCACTTT
>TRBJ1-1|many|.|TRBV12-3/TRBV12-4
CASRPWLGVSTEAFF
TGTGCCAGCAGGCCCTGGCTCGGAGTTAGCACTGAAGCTTTCTTT
>TRBJ2-5|.|TRBD1|TRBV29-1
CSVEGALAGSQETQYF
TGCAGCGTCGAGGGGGCCCTAGCCGGTAGTCAAGAGACCCAGTACTTC
>TRBJ2-1|.|TRBD2|TRBV28
CASSFLSGRAHNEQFF
TGTGCCAGCAGTTTCCTTAGCGGGAGGGCCCACAATGAGCAGTTCTTC
>TRBJ1-5|many|.|TRBV5-1
CASSLAGGDQPQHF
TGCGCCAGCAGCTTGGCCGGGGGGGACCAGCCCCAGCATTTT
>TRBJ2-7|few|TRBD1|TRBV13
CASSGTVLSYEQYF
TGTGCCAGCAGCGGGACAGTCCTCTCCTACGAGCAGTACTTC
>TRBJ2-5|few|TRBD2|TRBV4-1
CASSQNRLAGGKETQYF
TGCGCCAGCAGCCAAAATAGACTAGCGGGCGGGAAAGAGACCCAGTACTTC
>TRBJ2-3|many|TRBD2|TRBV10-3
CAISDGTSGSTDTQYF
TGTGCCATCAGTGATGGGACTAGCGGGAGCACAGATACGCAGTATTTT
>TRBJ2-1|many|TRBD2|TRBV3-1
CASSQGLAGGDEQFF
TGTGCCAGCAGCCAAGGACTAGCGGGGGGGGATGAGCAGTTCTTC
>TRBJ2-3|few|TRBD1|TRBV7-2
CASSRNDQGDDTQYF
TGTGCCAGCAGCCGGAACGACCAGGGGGACGATACGCAGTATTTT
>TRBJ2-4|.|TRBD1|TRBV20-1
CSAGGQGAMNIQYF
TGCAGTGCAGGGGGCCAGGGGGCCATGAACATTCAGTACTTC
>TRBJ2-1|many|TRBD2|TRBV7-2
CASSFITSGRWGEQFF
TGTGCCAGCAGCTTTATTACTAGCGGGAGGTGGGGTGAGCAGTTCTTC
>TRBJ2-7|few|TRBD2|TRBV28
CASITGGMITSSYEQYF
TGTGCCAGCATTACGGGGGGGATGATAACGAGCTCCTACGAGCAGTACTTC
>TRBJ1-1|few|.|TRBV20-1
CSARSHTGEAFF
TGCAGTGCTAGAAGCCACACGGGTGAAGCTTTCTTT
>TRBJ2-3|few|.|TRBV24-1
CATSGTHGSTDTQYF
TGTGCCACCAGTGGAACGCACGGTAGCACAGATACGCAGTATTTT
>TRBJ2-7|many|.|TRBV29-1
CPGGEQYF
TGCCCCGGAGGAGAGCAGTACTTC
>TRBJ2-2|.|.|TRBV20-1
CSARRPGRGRGELFF
TGCAGTGCTCGGCGGCCCGGGCGGGGTAGGGGGGAGCTGTTTTTT
>TRBJ1-1|few|.|TRBV7-8
CASSSAWGNTEAFF
TGTGCCAGCAGCTCGGCGTGGGGGAACACTGAAGCTTTCTTT
>TRBJ2-5|.|.|TRBV29-1
CSVSFGGVLETQYF
TGCAGCGTTTCCTTTGGGGGAGTGTTGGAGACCCAGTACTTC
>TRBJ2-2|few|TRBD2|TRBV18
CASSPLADRTGELFF
TGTGCCAGCTCACCGCTAGCGGACCGAACCGGGGAGCTGTTTTTT
>TRBJ2-5|.|.|TRBV6-1
CASSGFTSGETQYF
TGTGCCAGCAGTGGGTTCACCAGCGGCGAGACCCAGTACTTC
>TRBJ1-1|many|TRBD1|TRBV5-1
CASSPGQGTTEAFF
TGCGCCAGCAGCCCCGGACAGGGTACCACTGAAGCTTTCTTT
>TRBJ1-1|many|.|TRBV18
CASSPGGDTEAFF
TGTGCCAGCTCACCAGGGGGGGACACTGAAGCTTTCTTT
>TRBJ1-4|few|.|TRBV7-9
CASSIQATNEKLFF
TGTGCCAGCAGCATACAAGCAACTAATGAAAAACTGTTTTTT
>TRBJ2-3|many|TRBD2|TRBV15
CATSRDALKAGSTDTQYF
TGTGCCACCAGCAGAGATGCCCTCAAAGCGGGGAGCACAGATACGCAGTATTTT
>TRBJ2-2|.|TRBD1|TRBV10-3
CAISEGTGGTGELFF
TGTGCCATCAGTGAAGGGACAGGGGGCACCGGGGAGCTGTTTTTT
>TRBJ2-2|.|.|TRBV10-3
CAISGIEGGAGELFF
TGTGCCATCAGTGGAATAGAGGGAGGAGCCGGGGAGCTGTTTTTT
>TRBJ2-7|.|.|TRBV11-1
CASSPPSTPAVWEQYF
TGTGCCAGCAGCCCACCCTCGACACCCGCCGTTTGGGAGCAGTACTTC
>TRBJ1-1|many|TRBD1|TRBV3-1
CASSLGTGENTEAFF
TGTGCCAGCAGCCTCGGGACAGGGGAGAACACTGAAGCTTTCTTT